This entry lists 28 T cell receptor beta chains sequenced from one sample in a study of cytomegalovirus exposure and HLA in healthy donors. Profiling relied on immunoSEQ multiplex PCR, and the TCRdb table lists in-frame clones only, not all of them. The sample records fewer than 120,000 clones, over 85% being singletons. Sequenced input: PBMCs. The receptors derive from a woman aged 18-30 years in good health and CMV-seronegative.

The chain couples TRBV7-2 to TRBJ2-2; D is ambiguous. With 4 bases removed from V and 8 bases from J, the gap between germline ends came to 5 bases. Germline CDR1 reads SGHTA; CDR2 reads FQGNSA. The CDR3 has 11 residues. The CDR3 region is CASSSVGELFF. CDR3 bases: TGTGCCAGCAGCTCCGTTGGGGAGCTGTTTTTT. The full variable domain, rest sourced from reference TRBV7-2 and TRBJ2-2, is GAGVSQSPSNKVTEKGKDVELRCDPISGHTALYWYRQSLGQGLEFLIYFQGNSAPDKSGLPSDRFSAERTGGSVSTLTIQRTQQEDSAVYLCASSSVGELFFGEGSRLTVL.

This sequence joins TRBV28 and TRBJ1-1; unclear D gene. The CDR3 extends over 13 amino acids. Germline lookup yields CDR1 MDHEN and CDR2 SYDVKM. V lost 5 bases and J lost 4, with 11 bases in between. The CDR3 nucleotides read TGTGCCAGCAGTCCTATTAGAAGCACTGAAGCTTTCTTT. It codes for CASSPIRSTEAFF. Complete variable domain (other parts from reference TRBV28 and TRBJ1-1): DVKVTQSSRYLVKRTGEKVFLECVQDMDHENMFWYRQDPGLGLRLIYFSYDVKMKEKGDIPEGYSVSREKKERFSLILESASTNQTSMYLCASSPIRSTEAFFGQGTRLTVV.

This clone was detected only once. This chain uses TRBV5-5 with TRBJ1-2; 7 bases match TRBD1. V shed 4 bases, J shed 4 bases, and the junction held 4 bases outside the gene matches. The CDR3 contains 13 residues. CDR1 is SGHKS and CDR2 is YYEKEE in the germline V gene (reference sequence). The CDR3 loop reads CASSQGQTYGYTF. Written as DNA, the CDR3 is TGTGCCAGCAGCCAGGGACAGACCTATGGCTACACCTTC.

This chain links TRBV28 with TRBJ1-2, with no clear D. The CDR3 length is 13 residues. From germline, CDR1 is MDHEN and CDR2 SYDVKM. V was shortened by 5 bases and J by 3 bases, with 10 bases between the two germline ends. The CDR3 DNA is TGTGCCAGCAGTCCGACATGGCACTATGGCTACACCTTC. Its protein is CASSPTWHYGYTF.

This rearrangement joins TRBV19 to TRBJ2-7, with D maybe TRBD2 (5 bases). Germline lookup yields CDR1 LNHDA and CDR2 SQIVND (reference sequence). The CDR3 is 13 residues long. V gave up 0 bases and J gave up 6 bases, with 9 bases separating them. The CDR3 sequence: CASSIERGLEQYF. As DNA, the CDR3 is TGTGCCAGTAGTATAGAGAGAGGGCTCGAGCAGTACTTC.

The rearrangement links TRBV6-1 to TRBJ2-4, with D possibly matching TRBD1 (5 bases). This CDR3 region has 15 residues. Per germline, CDR1 MNHNS and CDR2 SASEGT. V lost 6 bases to trimming and J lost 5 bases, with 17 bases between them. CDR3 in DNA: TGTGCCAGCAGCCAGATAGGGGTTGGGGAAAACATTCAGTACTTC. Translated, it gives CASSQIGVGENIQYF.

V is TRBV5-5 and J is TRBJ1-5; 9 nucleotides agree with TRBD1. The germline V gene has CDR1 SGHKS and CDR2 YYEKEE (reference sequence). CDR3 length: 19 amino acids. V dropped 1 base and J dropped 3; count of bases not matched to a gene: 14. The CDR3 DNA follows: TGTGCCAGCAGCTTGCTAGATACAGGGACAGGGAGGTCCAATCAGCCCCAGCATTTT. Protein: CASSLLDTGTGRSNQPQHF.

This clone came up a few times. The genes are TRBV30 and TRBJ1-5; tentatively, D is TRBD1 (6 bases). Deletions cut 1 base from V and 7 bases from J, with 11 bases between. This CDR3 comprises 13 residues. Looked up from germline, CDR1 is GTSNPN and CDR2 is SVGIG (reference sequence). CDR3 region: CAWSGGRGQPQHF. The CDR3 DNA follows: TGTGCCTGGAGTGGTGGGAGGGGGCAGCCCCAGCATTTT.

The CDR3 region is CASSPTRDRIYEQYF. The CDR3 DNA is TGTGCCAGCAGCCCAACCCGGGACAGAATCTACGAGCAGTACTTC. The V gene is TRBV7-2, the J gene TRBJ2-7; 7 bases line up with TRBD1. V shed 5 bases and J 3 bases; nucleotides not matched to a gene: 10. Germline CDR1 SGHTA, CDR2 FQGNSA. The CDR3 length is 15 residues.

The chain couples TRBV6-5 to TRBJ2-5, with TRBD1 matching 8 bases. V was pared by 6 bases and J by 7 bases, with 10 bases of the junction left unmatched. The CDR3 is 14 amino acids. Germline values: CDR1 MNHEY, CDR2 SVGAGI. CDR3 in DNA: TGTGCCAGCAGGGACAGGGCGACCCAGGCGACCCAGTACTTC. Protein: CASRDRATQATQYF.

This chain connects TRBV28 to TRBJ2-5; 7 nucleotides match TRBD2. Unmatched junction bases numbered 6, after V lost 6 bases and J lost 5 bases. Germline V gene lookup returns CDR1 MDHEN and CDR2 SYDVKM. This CDR3 comprises 13 residues. Here the CDR3 DNA reads TGTGCCAGCAGCCACGGACTAGTCGAGACCCAGTACTTC. Protein: CASSHGLVETQYF.

The chain combines TRBV30 with TRBJ1-3; possible D gene TRBD1, 5 bases. The germline gives CDR1 GTSNPN, CDR2 SVGIG (reference sequence). The CDR3 loop spans 17 amino acids. The V end lost 0 bases, the J end lost 0 bases, and 15 bases lay between the germline ends. The CDR3 here is CAWSVGGTGTSGNTIYF. The DNA of the CDR3 is TGTGCCTGGAGTGTGGGGGGAACAGGTACCTCTGGAAACACCATATATTTT.

This clone was seen once. The chain uses TRBV11-3 and TRBJ1-3; no clear D. The V end lost 5 bases, the J end lost 0 bases, and 8 bases lay between the germline ends. The germline V gene has CDR1 SGHNT and CDR2 YENEEA. CDR3 length: 14 amino acids. DNA of the CDR3: TGTGCCAGCAGCCTCGGGAGCTCTGGAAACACCATATATTTT. The encoded protein is CASSLGSSGNTIYF.

The CDR3 sequence: CASSALVNTDTQYF. The DNA of the CDR3 is TGTGCCAGCAGCGCACTAGTGAACACAGATACGCAGTATTTT. The chain employs TRBV9 and TRBJ2-3, with a weak D call TRBD2 (5 bases). The germline CDR1 and CDR2 sequences are SGDLS and YYNGEE. Trimming stripped 3 bases from V and 2 bases from J, with 10 bases between. CDR3 length: 14 amino acids.

The chain joins TRBV7-3 to TRBJ1-1, with 9 bases matching TRBD1. Trimming removed 5 bases from V and 9 bases from J; junction bases left unmatched: 7. CDR3 length: 13 amino acids. The germline V gene encodes CDR1 SGHTA and CDR2 FQGTGA. For the CDR3, the DNA is TGTGCCAGCAGCCCAAACAGGGGGCGGAAAGCTTTCTTT. Its protein is CASSPNRGRKAFF. The entire variable domain, with the rest obtained from reference TRBV7-3 and TRBJ1-1, is as follows: GAGVSQTPSNKVTEKGKYVELRCDPISGHTALYWYRQSLGQGPEFLIYFQGTGAADDSGLPNDRFFAVRPEGSVSTLKIQRTERGDSAVYLCASSPNRGRKAFFGQGTRLTVV.

About this clone itself: The same CDR3 is also encoded by other DNA sequences in this sample. The chain is built from TRBV6-5 and TRBJ1-4; TRBD1 is a possible D gene (5 bases). Germline V lookup: CDR1 MNHEY, CDR2 SVGAGI. Trimming removed 2 bases at V and 7 bases at J, with 11 bases between. There are 14 residues in the CDR3. This CDR3 reads CASSYGTGGEKLFF. For the CDR3, the DNA is TGTGCCAGCAGTTACGGGACGGGGGGTGAAAAACTGTTTTTT.

The chain employs TRBV28 and TRBJ1-5, with D perhaps TRBD1 (6 bases). Per the germline V gene, CDR1 is MDHEN and CDR2 is SYDVKM. Trimming shortened V by 5 bases and J by 0 bases, and 11 bases separated the two germline ends. This CDR3 is 15 amino acids long. The CDR3 reads CASSRGAYSNQPQHF. As DNA, the CDR3 is TGTGCCAGCAGTCGGGGGGCTTATAGCAATCAGCCCCAGCATTTT.

The rearrangement links TRBV29-1 to TRBJ1-2; the match to TRBD1 covers 8 bases. Germline lookup yields CDR1 SQVTM and CDR2 ANQGSEA. V lost 5 bases, J lost 1 base, and 6 bases stayed unmatched. The CDR3 covers 14 residues. The CDR3 reads CSVSRTGFNYGYTF. CDR3 sequence (DNA): TGCAGCGTTTCCCGGACAGGGTTTAACTATGGCTACACCTTC. Looking up the rest from reference TRBV29-1 and TRBJ1-2 gives the full variable domain: SAVISQKPSRDICQRGTSLTIQCQVDSQVTMMFWYRQQPGQSLTLIATANQGSEATYESGFVIDKFPISRPNLTFSTLTVSNMSPEDSSIYLCSVSRTGFNYGYTFGSGTRLTVV.

The chain has TRBV30 and TRBJ2-1; a weak D match, TRBD1 (6 bases). In germline, CDR1 is GTSNPN, CDR2 SVGIG (reference sequence). CDR3 length equals 21 residues. V was clipped by 0 bases and J by 0 bases, with 27 bases between them. The CDR3 DNA is TGTGCCTGGAGTGTCGCATTCTACGCAAGACAGGATACGAGCTCCTACAATGAGCAGTTCTTC. Its protein is CAWSVAFYARQDTSSYNEQFF.

The gene calls are TRBV5-6 and TRBJ1-6; D might be TRBD1 (5 bases). Trimming took 4 bases from V and 7 from J, leaving 12 bases between them. The CDR3 has 14 amino acids. Germline lookup yields CDR1 SGHDT and CDR2 YYEEEE. The CDR3 coding sequence is TGTGCCAGCAGCCTAGGACATCGGAATTCACCCCTCCACTTT. Its translation: CASSLGHRNSPLHF. The full variable domain, with the rest looked up from reference TRBV5-6 and TRBJ1-6, is DAGVTQSPTHLIKTRGQQVTLRCSPKSGHDTVSWYQQALGQGPQFIFQYYEEEERQRGNFPDRFSGHQFPNYSSELNVNALLLGDSALYLCASSLGHRNSPLHFGNGTRLTVT.

The table lists this clone with a count of one. J is TRBJ2-1 and V is TRBV5-4; tentative D call: TRBD1 (6 bases). The ends were cut back, 4 bases at V and 5 bases at J, with 10 bases in the middle. The CDR3 is made up of 13 amino acids. CDR1 and CDR2 (germline): SGHNT, YYREEE (reference sequence). The CDR3 nucleotides are TGTGCCAGCAGCCAAGGACAGAACAATGAGCAGTTCTTC. Translating it yields CASSQGQNNEQFF.

This clone turned up a few times. This rearrangement joins TRBV2 to TRBJ2-2, with D possibly being TRBD2 (6 bases). Deletions cut 4 bases from V and 6 bases from J, with 12 bases between. Germline V gene lookup returns CDR1 SNHLY and CDR2 FYNNEI. The CDR3 length is 14 residues. The DNA of the CDR3 is TGTGCCAGCAGTGGGCTAGCGTCTGCCGGGGAGCTGTTTTTT. As protein: CASSGLASAGELFF.

This clone appeared a few times. The rearrangement links TRBV7-9 to TRBJ1-2; D unclear. The CDR3 covers 14 residues. Trimming removed 1 base at V and 6 bases at J, with 12 bases between. Germline V gene sequence: CDR1 SEHNR, CDR2 FQNEAQ (reference sequence). The CDR3 DNA reads as TGTGCCAGCAGCTTAGGAACTTCGGGTAATGGCTACACCTTC. Its translation: CASSLGTSGNGYTF.

The chain joins TRBV6-6 to TRBJ1-5; TRBD1 aligns across 7 bases. CDR3 size: 15 residues. The ends lost 6 bases at V and 2 bases at J; junction bases unmatched: 7. The germline V gene encodes CDR1 MNHNY and CDR2 SVGAGI (reference sequence). The CDR3 sequence: CASSQTGLGNQPQHF. The CDR3 nucleotides read TGTGCCAGCAGCCAGACAGGGTTGGGCAATCAGCCCCAGCATTTT.

The gene calls are TRBV7-9 and TRBJ2-5; 7 bases align to TRBD2. V lost 7 bases and J lost 5; bases outside the gene matches: 10. The CDR3 runs to 14 residues. Germline loops: CDR1 SEHNR, CDR2 FQNEAQ (reference sequence). The CDR3, as DNA: TGTGCCAGCACTCCTCCGGGGGGAAGGGAGACCCAGTACTTC. It codes for CASTPPGGRETQYF.

V gene TRBV6-5 combines with J gene TRBJ1-1; TRBD1 agrees at 9 bases. In germline, CDR1 is MNHEY, CDR2 SVGAGI. V shed 0 bases, J shed 3 bases, and the junction held 5 bases outside the gene matches. This CDR3 has 16 amino acids. CDR3: CASSYSRTGADTEAFF. The CDR3 nucleotides are TGTGCCAGCAGTTACTCTCGGACAGGGGCGGACACTGAAGCTTTCTTT.

The J gene is TRBJ2-3, the V gene TRBV6-4; D uncertain. This CDR3 is 13 amino acids long. Between the trimmed V and J ends, which lost 5 bases and 0 bases, there was a span of 6 bases. CDR1 is MRHNA and CDR2 is SNTAGT in the germline V gene. CDR3 DNA sequence: TGTGCCAGCAGTCAAGCTAGCACAGATACGCAGTATTTT. It codes for CASSQASTDTQYF.

The chain couples TRBV6-5 to TRBJ1-2; the D gene is possibly TRBD1 (6 bases). The CDR3 covers 13 residues. Trimming removed 6 bases from V and 3 bases from J, with 11 bases in between. Germline CDR1 and CDR2: MNHEY and SVGAGI. For the CDR3, the DNA is TGTGCCAGCAGCTTGGACAGAGACTATGGCTACACCTTC. Protein sequence: CASSLDRDYGYTF.